Presented here are 5 T cell receptor beta chains from one specimen sequenced in a study of shared clonotypes between healthy human individuals. Sequencing was performed with immunoSEQ multiplex PCR; in TCRdb, only in-frame clones are kept and a portion is missing. Of approximately 240,000 clones listed, about 65% are singletons. Sequencing used memory CD4+ T cells sorted from blood. Subset described: CD45RA-negative fraction. The source of these receptors is a man aged 25 to 40 in good health.

As for this clone: The sample has other DNA sequences that encode this CDR3 too. The chain recombines TRBV11-2 with TRBJ2-2; no clear D gene. The germline V gene has CDR1 SGHAT and CDR2 FQNNGV. This CDR3 has 13 residues. The V end was cut by 1 base, the J end by 4 bases, with 4 bases between. The CDR3 loop reads CASSLVVTGELFF. Written as DNA, the CDR3 is TGTGCCAGCAGCTTAGTTGTCACCGGGGAGCTGTTTTTT.

This clone was seen a handful of times. This chain uses TRBV30 with TRBJ1-1; unclear D gene. This CDR3 spans 12 amino acids. Germline lookup yields CDR1 GTSNPN and CDR2 SVGIG (reference sequence). Trimming pared 4 bases from V and 1 base from J, leaving 7 bases between. CDR3 sequence (DNA): TGTGCCTGGATCCCCTCGAACACTGAAGCTTTCTTT. Residues: CAWIPSNTEAFF.

This clone came up a few times. The chain links TRBV5-1 to TRBJ1-2; D call uncertain. Germline V gives CDR1 SGHRS, CDR2 YFSETQ. This CDR3 region has 14 residues. The germline V and J ends were trimmed by 4 bases and 5 bases, with 15 bases remaining between them. For the CDR3, the DNA is TGCGCCAGCAGCGCGCTGACGGCCGCATATGGCTACACCTTC. It codes for CASSALTAAYGYTF.

The chain joins TRBV5-4 to TRBJ1-1; the D gene is possibly TRBD1 (5 bases). The CDR3 contains 15 residues. V was clipped by 4 bases and J by 0 bases, with 13 bases between them. Germline V gene data show CDR1 as SGHNT and CDR2 as YYREEE (reference sequence). The CDR3 DNA reads as TGTGCCAGCAGCGAAAAGACAGCTCTGAACACTGAAGCTTTCTTT. It translates to CASSEKTALNTEAFF.

This clone turned up a few times. The chain uses TRBV7-2 and TRBJ2-7, with D unclear. CDR1 and CDR2 from the germline V gene are SGHTA and FQGNSA. This CDR3 region has 13 residues. V was clipped by 1 base and J by 5 bases, with 9 bases between them. DNA of the CDR3: TGTGCCAGCAGCTTAGGGATTGTGGACGAGCAGTACTTC. It specifies CASSLGIVDEQYF.